This T cell receptor beta chain was recorded in a study of CD8+ T cells in alopecia areata. Study-wide results and caveats: For lesional scalp, especially alopecia totalis/universalis, clonality was higher than in normal scalp.

Germline values: CDR1 MNHNS, CDR2 SASEGT. Trimming removed 0 bases at V and 6 bases at J, with 5 bases between. The length of the CDR3 is 12 residues. Extracted from the samples, RNA was reverse transcribed into cDNA to serve as the sequencing template. Data came from immunoSEQ multiplex PCR; TCRdb stores just in-frame clones and leaves some out. This table has around 140,000 clones, approximately 49% appearing once. This clone was counted once. What it binds is not known. The source was CD4+ T cells sorted from blood, collected at week 0. This TCR was recovered from a human donor with alopecia areata. This rearrangement joins TRBV6-1 to TRBJ2-5; D ambiguous. The CDR3 loop is CASSEAEQTQYF. In DNA, the CDR3 is TGTGCCAGCAGTGAAGCGGAACAGACCCAGTACTTC.